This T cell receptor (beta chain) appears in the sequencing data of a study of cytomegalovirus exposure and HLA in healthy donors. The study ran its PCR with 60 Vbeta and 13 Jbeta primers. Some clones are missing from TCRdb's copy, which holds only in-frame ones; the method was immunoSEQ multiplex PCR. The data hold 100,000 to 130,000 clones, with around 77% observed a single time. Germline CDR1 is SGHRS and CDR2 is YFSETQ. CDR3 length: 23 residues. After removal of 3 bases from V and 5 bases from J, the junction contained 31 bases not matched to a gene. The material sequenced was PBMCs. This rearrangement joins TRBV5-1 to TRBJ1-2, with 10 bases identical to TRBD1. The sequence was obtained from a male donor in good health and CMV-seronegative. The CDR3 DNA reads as TGCGCCAGCAGCTCGCCAAGCCCGGGACAGGGGAGTACCGGGCTCCTGGCAAGATATGGCTACACCTTC. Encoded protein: CASSSPSPGQGSTGLLARYGYTF.